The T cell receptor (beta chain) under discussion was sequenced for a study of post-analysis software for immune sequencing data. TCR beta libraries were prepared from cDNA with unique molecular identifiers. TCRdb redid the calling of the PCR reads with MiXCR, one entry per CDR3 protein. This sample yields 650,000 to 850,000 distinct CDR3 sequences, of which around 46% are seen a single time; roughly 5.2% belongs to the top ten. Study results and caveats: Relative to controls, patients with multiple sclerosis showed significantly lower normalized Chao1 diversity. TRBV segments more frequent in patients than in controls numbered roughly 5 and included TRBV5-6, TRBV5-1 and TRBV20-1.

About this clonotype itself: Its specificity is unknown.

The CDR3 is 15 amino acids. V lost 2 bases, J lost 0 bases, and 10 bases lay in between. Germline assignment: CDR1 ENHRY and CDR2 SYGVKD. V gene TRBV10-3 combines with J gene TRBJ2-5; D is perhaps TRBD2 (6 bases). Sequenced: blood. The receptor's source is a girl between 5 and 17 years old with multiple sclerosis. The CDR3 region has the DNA TGTGCCATCAGTGAGGGAGGGCAGGACCAAGAGACCCAGTACTTC. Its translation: CAISEGGQDQETQYF.